The 19 T cell receptor beta chains reported below all come from one sample, sequenced in a study of identical twins. TCRdb analysed the 5' RACE reads with MiXCR anew, one entry per CDR3 protein. The sample has about 200,000 distinct CDR3 sequences; about 10% are singletons. The sequencing input was memory T cells sorted from blood. The receptors were sampled from a man in his fifties in good health.

This clonotype was recorded many times. As DNA, the CDR3 is TGTGCCAGCAGTGAAGACGGGGGGCTCTCCTACGAGCAGTACTTC. Its translation: CASSEDGGLSYEQYF. This chain joins TRBV6-1 and TRBJ2-7; D might be TRBD2 (7 bases). Deletions cut 1 base from V and 0 bases from J, with 10 bases between. Per germline, CDR1 MNHNS and CDR2 SASEGT. The CDR3 length is 15 residues.

The CDR3 sequence is CASSQGQGASSYNEQFF. The DNA of the CDR3 is TGTGCCAGCAGCCAAGGCCAAGGAGCGAGCTCCTACAATGAGCAGTTCTTC. This chain connects TRBV4-2 to TRBJ2-1, with unresolved D. Between the trimmed V and J ends, which lost 1 base and 0 bases, there was a span of 13 bases. CDR3 length: 17 residues. The germline CDR1 and CDR2 sequences are LGHNA and YNFKEQ.

This clonotype was observed a few times. J is TRBJ1-6 and V is TRBV6-2 or TRBV6-3, with TRBD1 as a possible D gene (5 bases). V was pared by 2 bases and J by 9 bases, with 17 bases between. From germline, CDR1 is MNHEY and CDR2 SVGEGT. The CDR3 has 16 amino acids. DNA for the CDR3: TGTGCCAGCAGTTACAGGGCGGCAGGGTCCGGTTCACCCCTCCACTTT. Protein: CASSYRAAGSGSPLHF.

This clonotype was counted between two and nine times. The chain combines TRBV6-5 with TRBJ1-2; 7 bases are a match to TRBD1. The trim removed 2 bases at V and 7 bases at J, leaving 4 bases unmatched. Germline CDR1 is MNHEY and CDR2 is SVGAGI. The CDR3 runs to 13 residues. For the CDR3, the DNA is TGTGCCAGCAGTTACCAGACAGGGTTTGGCTACACCTTC. Translated, it gives CASSYQTGFGYTF.

The V call is TRBV19, the J call TRBJ1-5; D gene unclear. The germline V and J ends were trimmed by 7 bases and 0 bases, with 16 bases remaining between them. The CDR3 contains 16 residues. Germline V CDR1 and CDR2: LNHDA, SQIVND (reference sequence). The CDR3 nucleotides read TGTGCCAGTAACGTTGGCGGACCAAATAGCAATCAGCCCCAGCATTTT. Protein: CASNVGGPNSNQPQHF.

In this sample, this clonotype turned up a few times. V gene TRBV20-1 combines with J gene TRBJ2-7, with 8 bases identical to TRBD1. The CDR3 spans 21 residues. V was pared by 5 bases and J by 0 bases, with 27 bases of the junction left unmatched. CDR1 and CDR2 from the germline V gene are DFQATT and SNEGSKA (reference sequence). The CDR3 protein is CSAPRPRGHFVRTQDSYEQYF. The CDR3 DNA reads as TGCAGTGCTCCCAGACCCAGGGGGCATTTTGTTCGGACCCAGGACTCCTACGAGCAGTACTTC.

This chain uses TRBV11-1 with TRBJ2-6; 7 nucleotides match TRBD2. Germline values: CDR1 SGHAT, CDR2 FQDESV (reference sequence). J lost 2 bases, V lost 2 bases, and 15 bases had no gene match. CDR3 length: 20 residues. CDR3 residues: CASSLKAGPRRVPGANVLTF. The CDR3 nucleotides are TGTGCCAGCAGCTTAAAAGCGGGGCCGAGAAGGGTACCTGGGGCCAACGTCCTGACTTTC.

This rearrangement joins TRBV5-1 to TRBJ2-3; a possible D gene is TRBD1 (6 bases). Trimming stripped 5 bases from V and 1 base from J, with 17 bases between. This CDR3 spans 16 amino acids. Germline lookup yields CDR1 SGHRS and CDR2 YFSETQ. Here the CDR3 reads CASRREGGRGTDTQYF. Here the CDR3 DNA reads TGCGCCAGCAGACGGGAAGGGGGAAGGGGCACAGATACGCAGTATTTT.

In regard to this clonotype: This sequence may be a read error, since a much larger clone differs from it by one base. The chain has TRBV7-2 and TRBJ2-5; perhaps D is TRBD1 or TRBD2 (6 bases each). This CDR3 has 14 amino acids. Germline V gene sequence: CDR1 SGHTA, CDR2 FQGNSA. The ends were cut back, 8 bases at V and 9 bases at J, with 22 bases in the middle. CDR3 loop: CASGIGGRREPQYF. CDR3 bases: TGTGCCAGCGGGATAGGGGGGAGGAGGGAGCCCCAGTACTTC.

This clonotype has ten or more counts. V is TRBV18 and J is TRBJ2-7; TRBD2 agrees at 11 bases. CDR1 KGHSH and CDR2 LQKENI come from the germline V gene. Germline trimming cut 9 bases from V and 6 bases from J; bases unmatched to any gene: 7. CDR3 length equals 13 residues. The CDR3 DNA reads TGTGCCAGTACCGGACTAGCGGGCTCCGAGCAGTACTTC. Translating it yields CASTGLAGSEQYF.

A few counts support this clonotype. The chain couples TRBV12-3 or TRBV12-4 to TRBJ2-7; the match to TRBD1 covers 12 bases. V gave up 4 bases and J gave up 4 bases; unmatched junction bases: 8. This CDR3 contains 16 residues. CDR3 residues: CASSSPGQGAGYEQYF. CDR3 DNA: TGTGCCAGCAGTTCCCCGGGACAGGGGGCGGGATACGAGCAGTACTTC.

This chain connects TRBV10-3 to TRBJ2-1; D ambiguous. Germline V gene sequence: CDR1 ENHRY, CDR2 SYGVKD. The V and J ends lost 3 bases and 2 bases respectively, with 2 bases between them. The CDR3 spans 12 residues. CDR3 sequence reads: CAISDTYNEQFF. CDR3 bases: TGTGCCATCAGTGACACCTACAATGAGCAGTTCTTC.

This clonotype was detected only a few times. The chain combines TRBV4-3 with TRBJ2-5; possible D gene TRBD1, 5 bases. Trimming removed 0 bases from V and 4 bases from J, with 9 bases in between. The CDR3 runs 14 residues. Looked up from germline, CDR1 is LGHNA and CDR2 is YSLEER. This chain's CDR3 is CASSQDWGGETQYF. CDR3 sequence (DNA): TGCGCCAGCAGCCAAGATTGGGGCGGAGAGACCCAGTACTTC.

This clonotype was counted at least ten times. The chain uses TRBV5-1 and TRBJ2-7, with 10 bases fitting TRBD1. Germline CDR1 and CDR2: SGHRS and YFSETQ. Trimming took 6 bases from V and 2 from J; bases not matched to a gene: 5. The CDR3 has 14 amino acids. The CDR3 nucleotides read TGCGCCAGCACCCAGACAGGGGGCACCTACGAGCAGTACTTC. Protein product: CASTQTGGTYEQYF.

Many counts were recorded for this clonotype. J is TRBJ2-1 and V is TRBV27; TRBD2 matches at 9 bases. V lost 5 bases, J lost 0 bases, and 5 bases stayed unmatched. The CDR3 totals 16 residues. Germline values: CDR1 MNHEY, CDR2 SMNVEV (reference sequence). This CDR3 reads CASSPLAGASYNEQFF. The CDR3 DNA reads as TGTGCCAGCAGTCCGTTAGCGGGGGCCTCCTACAATGAGCAGTTCTTC.

This clonotype was picked up many times. The V gene is TRBV10-3, the J gene TRBJ2-7; TRBD2 matches 12 bases. CDR1 is ENHRY and CDR2 is SYGVKD in the germline V gene. Trimming cost V 10 bases and J 0 bases; bases outside gene matches: 10. The CDR3 covers 16 residues. CDR3: CASTALAGGFSYEQYF. Written as DNA, the CDR3 is TGTGCCAGCACAGCGCTAGCGGGAGGGTTCTCCTACGAGCAGTACTTC.

This clonotype was picked up many times. In DNA form, the CDR3 reads TGTGCCAGCAGCGACCACCAGGGGGAGACCCAGTACTTC. Translation gives CASSDHQGETQYF. The V call is TRBV7-2, the J call TRBJ2-5; the D gene is possibly TRBD1 (6 bases). The CDR3 is 13 residues long. The germline gives CDR1 SGHTA, CDR2 FQGNSA. Trimming left V 5 bases short and J 5 bases short, with 12 bases between.

There are a few counts of this clonotype. This chain uses TRBV29-1 with TRBJ2-1; 7 nucleotides line up with TRBD2. Unmatched junction bases numbered 7, after V lost 7 bases and J lost 4 bases. Germline CDR1 reads SQVTM; CDR2 reads ANQGSEA. The CDR3 sequence is 13 residues long. CDR3 amino acids: CSGGGDQYNEQFF. CDR3 DNA: TGCAGCGGTGGGGGGGACCAATACAATGAGCAGTTCTTC.

The chain couples TRBV20-1 to TRBJ2-1; D is uncertain. The CDR3 has 13 amino acids. From germline, CDR1 is DFQATT and CDR2 SNEGSKA (reference sequence). With 3 bases removed from V and 0 bases from J, the gap between germline ends came to 6 bases. The CDR3, as DNA: TGCAGTGCTAGTGGAATCTCCTACAATGAGCAGTTCTTC. Protein: CSASGISYNEQFF.